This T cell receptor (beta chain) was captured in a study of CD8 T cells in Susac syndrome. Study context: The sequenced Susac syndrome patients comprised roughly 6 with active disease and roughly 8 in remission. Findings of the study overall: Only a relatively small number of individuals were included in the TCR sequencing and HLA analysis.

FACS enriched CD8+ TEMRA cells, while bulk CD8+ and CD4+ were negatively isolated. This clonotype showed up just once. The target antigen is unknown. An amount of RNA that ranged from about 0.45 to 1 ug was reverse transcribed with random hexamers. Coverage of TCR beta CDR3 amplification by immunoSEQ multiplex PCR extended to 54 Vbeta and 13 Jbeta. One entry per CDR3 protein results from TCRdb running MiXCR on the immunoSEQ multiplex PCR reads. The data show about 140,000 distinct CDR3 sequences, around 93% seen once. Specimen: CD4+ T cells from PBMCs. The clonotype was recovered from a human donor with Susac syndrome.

The CDR3 bases are TGTGCCAGCTCACTAAATCAGGGTTACTACGAGCAGTACTTC. This gives the protein CASSLNQGYYEQYF. This chain joins TRBV18 and TRBJ2-7; a weak D match, TRBD1 (5 bases). The CDR3 contains 14 residues. The V gene's germline CDR1 is KGHSH and CDR2 LQKENI. V lost 4 bases and J lost 3, with 13 bases in between.